Shown below are 15 T cell receptor beta chains from a single sample sequenced in a study of cytomegalovirus exposure and HLA in healthy donors. The PCR used 60 Vbeta and 13 Jbeta primers. Measured with immunoSEQ multiplex PCR; TCRdb has only the in-frame clones, and not every one. The sample lists roughly 120,000 clones, around 77% occurring once. The specimen was PBMCs. These receptors were taken from a human donor in good health.

J is TRBJ1-3 and V is TRBV18; D is unclear. The CDR3 is made up of 16 amino acids. V was clipped by 4 bases and J by 0 bases, with 13 bases between them. The germline V gene encodes CDR1 KGHSH and CDR2 LQKENI. The CDR3 DNA reads as TGTGCCAGCTCACGGGGAGCGGCGAACTCTGGAAACACCATATATTTT. Protein sequence: CASSRGAANSGNTIYF.

This clone was picked up a small number of times. The chain employs TRBV5-4 and TRBJ2-2; D gene unclear. CDR3 size: 15 residues. Germline loops: CDR1 SGHNT, CDR2 YYREEE (reference sequence). Trimming cost V 0 bases and J 3 bases, with 9 bases left between them. The CDR3 region is CASSLGARDTGELFF. The CDR3 DNA follows: TGTGCCAGCAGCTTGGGGGCGAGAGACACCGGGGAGCTGTTTTTT.

For this clone: At one end the junction does not follow the germline gene, possibly because of a read error. The chain combines TRBV7-7 with TRBJ2-5; D call uncertain. The length of the CDR3 is 14 residues. Per germline, CDR1 SSHAT and CDR2 FNYEAQ (reference sequence). CDR3 loop: CASSPEKPSETQYF. The CDR3 coding sequence is TGTGCTAGCAGCCCTGAGAAGCCCTCGGAGACCCAGTACTTC.

This clone was observed once. The genes are TRBV5-6 and TRBJ1-3; D gene unclear. Germline V CDR1 and CDR2: SGHDT, YYEEEE. The CDR3 loop spans 14 amino acids. Trimming removed 4 bases from V and 4 bases from J, with 12 bases in between. CDR3 loop: CASSPIGLGNTIYF. CDR3 sequence (DNA): TGTGCCAGCAGCCCGATCGGACTAGGAAACACCATATATTTT. Based on the CDR3 plus reference TRBV5-6 and TRBJ1-3, the full variable domain is DAGVTQSPTHLIKTRGQQVTLRCSPKSGHDTVSWYQQALGQGPQFIFQYYEEEERQRGNFPDRFSGHQFPNYSSELNVNALLLGDSALYLCASSPIGLGNTIYFGEGSWLTVV.

This chain connects TRBV7-8 to TRBJ1-4; the match to TRBD1 covers 8 bases. Trimming cost V 5 bases and J 8 bases; bases outside gene matches: 7. Germline CDR1 is SGHVS and CDR2 is FQNEAQ. This CDR3 spans 14 amino acids. The CDR3 nucleotides are TGTGCCAGCAGCGAATGGACAGGGAACGAAAAACTGTTTTTT. Encoded protein: CASSEWTGNEKLFF. The full variable domain, rest sourced from reference TRBV7-8 and TRBJ1-4, is GAGVSQSPRYKVAKRGQDVALRCDPISGHVSLFWYQQALGQGPEFLTYFQNEAQLDKSGLPSDRFFAERPEGSVSTLKIQRTQQEDSAVYLCASSEWTGNEKLFFGSGTQLSVL.

The gene calls are TRBV11-3 and TRBJ2-7; 8 positions agree with TRBD2. The CDR3 length is 14 residues. Germline loops: CDR1 SGHNT, CDR2 YENEEA. V shed 0 bases, J shed 2 bases, and the junction held 0 bases outside the gene matches. CDR3 sequence reads: CASSLEGLAYEQYF. CDR3 nucleotide sequence: TGTGCCAGCAGCTTAGAGGGACTAGCCTACGAGCAGTACTTC.

This rearrangement joins TRBV18 to TRBJ2-1; TRBD2 agrees at 13 bases. After removal of 0 bases from V and 7 bases from J, the junction contained 3 bases not matched to a gene. Germline lookup yields CDR1 KGHSH and CDR2 LQKENI. The CDR3 has 16 amino acids. In DNA, the CDR3 is TGTGCCAGCTCACCACCGGGGGGACTAGCGGGGAATGAGCAGTTCTTC. It codes for CASSPPGGLAGNEQFF.

Only a few counts were recorded for this clone. This chain connects TRBV18 to TRBJ2-1; 12 bases are a match to TRBD2. The CDR3 loop spans 15 amino acids. Germline V lookup: CDR1 KGHSH, CDR2 LQKENI. Trimming removed 0 bases from V and 8 bases from J; junction bases left unmatched: 2. In DNA form, the CDR3 reads TGTGCCAGCTCACCACCGACTAGCGGGAGCTATGAGCAGTTCTTC. Residues: CASSPPTSGSYEQFF.

Comment on this clone: At the DNA level, this CDR3 is encoded by other sequences in the same sample as well. This sequence joins TRBV19 and TRBJ1-5; 7 bases match TRBD1. This CDR3 has 15 amino acids. V lost 1 base and J lost 7; bases outside the gene matches: 7. CDR1 and CDR2 (germline): LNHDA, SQIVND (reference sequence). The CDR3 here is CASSIVGQGDQPQHF. CDR3 bases: TGTGCCAGTAGTATAGTTGGGCAGGGGGACCAGCCCCAGCATTTT.

The rearrangement links TRBV6-5 to TRBJ2-5; D might be TRBD1 (6 bases). The DNA end favors TRBJ2-7, so the J call may be wrong. The CDR3 runs 13 residues. Per the germline V gene, CDR1 is MNHEY and CDR2 is SVGAGI. CDR3 sequence: CASSSGVSYEQYF. As DNA, the CDR3 is TGTGCCAGCAGTTCAGGGGTCTCCTACGAGCAGTACTTC.

The chain employs TRBV7-6 and TRBJ2-4, with TRBD2 matching over 8 bases. V shed 5 bases and J 0 bases; nucleotides not matched to a gene: 21. Germline CDR1 and CDR2: SGHVS and FNYEAQ. CDR3 size: 21 residues. The CDR3, as DNA: TGTGCCAGCAGCCCCCAACCGTTGTACAGCGGGGGAAACTTAGCCAAAAACATTCAGTACTTC. It specifies CASSPQPLYSGGNLAKNIQYF. Variable domain in full (rest from reference TRBV7-6 and TRBJ2-4): GAGVSQSPRYKVTKRGQDVALRCDPISGHVSLYWYRQALGQGPEFLTYFNYEAQQDKSGLPNDRFSAERPEGSISTLTIQRTEQRDSAMYRCASSPQPLYSGGNLAKNIQYFGAGTRLSVL.

The chain carries TRBV7-2 and TRBJ1-2, with D tentatively TRBD1 (6 bases). Trimming took off 2 bases at V and 2 bases at J, with 12 bases between the two ends. There are 15 residues in the CDR3. Per the germline V gene, CDR1 is SGHTA and CDR2 is FQGNSA. The CDR3: CASSLTVGGNYGYTF. Written as DNA, the CDR3 is TGTGCCAGCAGCTTAACCGTAGGGGGAAACTATGGCTACACCTTC.

Worth noting for this clone: The junction shows a germline mismatch at one end, possibly a read error. V usage is TRBV5-1 and J usage is TRBJ2-1, with 8 bases lining up with TRBD2. The CDR3 extends over 16 amino acids. Germline V gene lookup returns CDR1 SGHRS and CDR2 YFSETQ. CDR3 bases: TGCGCCAGCAGGAGGAGCGGGAGCGCCGCCTATAATGAGCAGTTCTTC. Protein sequence: CASRRSGSAAYNEQFF.

This clone showed up just a few times. The genes are TRBV4-1 and TRBJ1-4, with TRBD1 matching over 7 bases. Germline CDR1 MGHRA, CDR2 YSYEKL. CDR3 length: 14 residues. Germline trimming cut 4 bases from V and 6 bases from J; bases unmatched to any gene: 5. In nucleotides, the CDR3 is TGCGCCAGCAGCCTCCGGGACAGCGATGAAAAACTGTTTTTT. Its protein is CASSLRDSDEKLFF.

The rearrangement links TRBV5-5 to TRBJ1-5, with a possible D match to TRBD1 (6 bases). Trimming removed 1 base at V and 2 bases at J, with 10 bases between. The CDR3 is 15 residues long. Germline loops: CDR1 SGHKS, CDR2 YYEKEE (reference sequence). For the CDR3, the DNA is TGTGCCAGCAGCTTGCAGGGGCTAGGCAATCAGCCCCAGCATTTT. It yields the protein CASSLQGLGNQPQHF.